A single T cell receptor (beta chain) is shown here with its context. The table came from immunoSEQ multiplex PCR; TCRdb's copy has only in-frame clones and leaves some out. The table includes some 330,000 clones, around four fifths detected once. This specimen belongs to a study of blood T cell repertoires in COVID-19. Trimming at V came to 5 bases and at J to 4 bases, leaving 16 bases not matched to a gene. Per germline, CDR1 SGHNT and CDR2 YYREEE (reference sequence). The CDR3 runs 18 residues. This chain uses TRBV5-4 with TRBJ2-1, with 9 bases aligning to TRBD2. The sequencing sample was made of PBMCs or T cells enriched from blood (not recorded which). The receptor was isolated from a woman in her forties or fifties who had recovered from COVID-19. The CDR3 nucleotides read TGTGCCAGCAGGAAGTCTCTCCAACGGCGGGAGGGTTACAATGAGCAGTTCTTC. Protein product: CASRKSLQRREGYNEQFF. The full variable domain, rest sourced from reference TRBV5-4 and TRBJ2-1, is ETGVTQSPTHLIKTRGQQVTLRCSSQSGHNTVSWYQQALGQGPQFIFQYYREEENGRGNFPPRFSGLQFPNYSSELNVNALELDDSALYLCASRKSLQRREGYNEQFFGPGTRLTVL.